The next 27 T cell receptor beta chains were all read from a single sample in a study of blood T cell repertoires in COVID-19. Profiling relied on immunoSEQ multiplex PCR, and the TCRdb table lists in-frame clones only, not all of them. The sample consists of around 200,000 clones, around 91% of them appearing once. Specimen: peripheral blood. All receptors derive from a man over 45 with acute or convalescent COVID-19.

The chain combines TRBV7-2 with TRBJ1-1; TRBD1 aligns across 9 bases. Germline values: CDR1 SGHTA, CDR2 FQGNSA. This CDR3 is built from 15 residues. The J segment lost 1 base and the V segment lost 7 bases, leaving 7 bases of the junction unmatched. CDR3 residues: CASTVTGGWNTEAFF. In nucleotides, the CDR3 is TGTGCCAGCACCGTGACAGGGGGATGGAACACTGAAGCTTTCTTT.

The genes are TRBV13 and TRBJ2-5, with a tentative D call TRBD1 (5 bases). The V and J ends lost 6 bases and 5 bases respectively, with 13 bases between them. Germline V CDR1 and CDR2: PRHDT, FYEKMQ (reference sequence). This CDR3 is 13 amino acids long. CDR3: CASRKGSGETQYF. CDR3 nucleotide sequence: TGTGCCAGCAGAAAGGGGTCCGGGGAGACCCAGTACTTC. Full variable domain (outside the CDR3, taken from reference TRBV13 and TRBJ2-5): AAGVIQSPRHLIKEKRETATLKCYPIPRHDTVYWYQQGPGQDPQFLISFYEKMQSDKGSIPDRFSAQQFSDYHSELNMSSLELGDSALYFCASRKGSGETQYFGPGTRLLVL.

The V gene is TRBV4-1, the J gene TRBJ1-1; D not certain. The CDR3 loop spans 13 amino acids. V was clipped by 3 bases and J by 1 base, with 6 bases between them. The germline gives CDR1 MGHRA, CDR2 YSYEKL. CDR3 nucleotide sequence: TGCGCCAGCAGCCAGCGACAGAACACTGAAGCTTTCTTT. It translates to CASSQRQNTEAFF.

This clone has a handful of counts. The rearrangement links TRBV18 to TRBJ1-5; weak D call: TRBD1 (6 bases). V dropped 5 bases and J dropped 4 bases, with 12 bases sitting between them. The length of the CDR3 is 14 residues. The germline CDR1 and CDR2 sequences are KGHSH and LQKENI. CDR3 nucleotide sequence: TGTGCCAGCTCATCTACAGGGAGTAATCAGCCCCAGCATTTT. As protein: CASSSTGSNQPQHF.

The V gene is TRBV19, the J gene TRBJ1-1, with no clear D. CDR1 and CDR2 from the germline V gene are LNHDA and SQIVND (reference sequence). This CDR3 contains 14 residues. Trimming left V 1 base short and J 4 bases short, with 10 bases between. In DNA form, the CDR3 reads TGTGCCAGTAGTATAGCGTTGGGGAGCACTGAAGCTTTCTTT. It yields the protein CASSIALGSTEAFF.

This clone has just a few counts. The chain carries TRBV19 and TRBJ1-5, with 8 positions matching TRBD1. In germline, CDR1 is LNHDA, CDR2 SQIVND (reference sequence). The CDR3 consists of 14 residues. The V gene end was trimmed by 9 bases and the J gene end by 3 bases; junction bases not matched to a gene: 7. CDR3 bases: TGTGCCAGCCGGACAGGGCGGAACAATCAGCCCCAGCATTTT. This gives the protein CASRTGRNNQPQHF.

The chain carries TRBV28 and TRBJ2-3, with D perhaps TRBD2 (6 bases). V lost 7 bases, J lost 3 bases, and 17 bases lay in between. The CDR3 runs to 15 residues. Germline assignment: CDR1 MDHEN and CDR2 SYDVKM. CDR3 sequence (DNA): TGTGCCAGCAACTTAGCACTAGCTGGGACAGATACGCAGTATTTT. Amino acid sequence: CASNLALAGTDTQYF.

This clone was found once. J is TRBJ2-1 and V is TRBV7-3, with TRBD2 matching over 7 bases. CDR3 length: 15 amino acids. After removal of 0 bases from V and 10 bases from J, the junction contained 9 bases not matched to a gene. The germline V gene has CDR1 SGHTA and CDR2 FQGTGA. The CDR3 spells CASSLTGLVGGEQFF. In DNA form, the CDR3 reads TGTGCCAGCAGCTTAACGGGACTTGTGGGAGGGGAGCAGTTCTTC.

This rearrangement joins TRBV9 to TRBJ1-2; D not resolved. CDR3 length: 15 residues. Germline loops: CDR1 SGDLS, CDR2 YYNGEE. Trimming took off 4 bases at V and 4 bases at J, with 17 bases between the two ends. The CDR3 protein is CASSPLSSGPYGYTF. Here the CDR3 DNA reads TGTGCCAGCAGCCCTCTATCGTCCGGTCCCTATGGCTACACCTTC.

The chain has TRBV28 and TRBJ1-5; D uncertain. From germline, CDR1 is MDHEN and CDR2 SYDVKM. Between the trimmed V and J ends, which lost 3 bases and 7 bases, there was a span of 7 bases. CDR3 length: 12 residues. CDR3 nucleotides: TGTGCCAGCAGTTTGCGACAACAGCCCCAGCATTTT. It is translated as CASSLRQQPQHF.

This chain uses TRBV7-6 with TRBJ2-7, with 8 bases aligning to TRBD1. The CDR3 has 15 amino acids. The V segment lost 2 bases and the J segment 7 bases; nucleotides outside the gene matches: 10. Germline values: CDR1 SGHVS, CDR2 FNYEAQ. In DNA form, the CDR3 reads TGTGCCAGCAGCTTAATGCAGGGGGCTTCGAGGGAGCAGTACTTC. Translating it yields CASSLMQGASREQYF.

This chain joins TRBV5-1 and TRBJ1-2; tentatively, D is TRBD1 (5 bases). CDR3 size: 16 residues. Trimming pared 0 bases from V and 1 base from J, leaving 13 bases between. In germline, CDR1 is SGHRS, CDR2 YFSETQ. CDR3 amino acids: CASSLARGYNNYGYTF. DNA for the CDR3: TGCGCCAGCAGCTTGGCGCGGGGGTACAATAACTATGGCTACACCTTC.

The chain is built from TRBV18 and TRBJ2-1, with D possibly being TRBD1 (5 bases). The CDR3 spans 15 residues. Germline CDR1 reads KGHSH; CDR2 reads LQKENI. Trimming took off 4 bases at V and 2 bases at J, with 12 bases between the two ends. The CDR3 sequence: CASSLWSGTYNEQFF. The CDR3 DNA sequence: TGTGCCAGCTCACTCTGGTCAGGGACCTACAATGAGCAGTTCTTC.

The chain uses TRBV4-1 and TRBJ2-5; 13 bases align to TRBD2. Per germline, CDR1 MGHRA and CDR2 YSYEKL. Trimming took 4 bases from V and 3 from J; bases not matched to a gene: 11. The CDR3 is made up of 18 amino acids. The CDR3 DNA is TGCGCCAGCAGCCCCGGGACTAGCGGGAAGAGGGTCGAAGAGACCCAGTACTTC. Amino acids: CASSPGTSGKRVEETQYF.

The genes are TRBV30 and TRBJ2-6; no clear D. CDR1 is GTSNPN, CDR2 SVGIG, per germline (reference sequence). The CDR3 runs to 14 residues. The ends were cut back, 0 bases at V and 0 bases at J, with 3 bases in the middle. The CDR3 sequence is CAWSVRSGANVLTF. The CDR3 region has the DNA TGTGCCTGGAGTGTGCGCTCTGGGGCCAACGTCCTGACTTTC.

This sequence joins TRBV5-1 and TRBJ1-4; 9 nucleotides match TRBD1. Trimming cost V 4 bases and J 8 bases; bases outside gene matches: 9. This CDR3 region has 15 residues. Germline CDR1 is SGHRS and CDR2 is YFSETQ. DNA of the CDR3: TGCGCCAGCAGCCCCACAGGGGGCGTTGGGGAAAAACTGTTTTTT. Encoded protein: CASSPTGGVGEKLFF.

The chain has TRBV5-6 and TRBJ2-1; 7 bases match TRBD2. Trimming at V came to 4 bases and at J to 8 bases, leaving 6 bases not matched to a gene. The CDR3 is 13 residues long. CDR1 and CDR2 from the germline V gene are SGHDT and YYEEEE. The CDR3 reads CASSRGSSDEQFF. In DNA form, the CDR3 reads TGTGCCAGCAGCCGCGGGAGCTCAGATGAGCAGTTCTTC.

The chain combines TRBV19 with TRBJ1-1, with D possibly being TRBD1 (6 bases). The CDR3 is 13 residues long. The germline V gene encodes CDR1 LNHDA and CDR2 SQIVND (reference sequence). Trimming shortened V by 5 bases and J by 5 bases, and 12 bases separated the two germline ends. CDR3 sequence reads: CASSGAGVTEAFF. The DNA for the CDR3 is TGTGCCAGTAGTGGGGCAGGGGTTACTGAAGCTTTCTTT.

The chain is built from TRBV19 and TRBJ1-3, with 7 bases identical to TRBD1. V shed 6 bases and J 4 bases; nucleotides not matched to a gene: 12. There are 16 residues in the CDR3. CDR1 LNHDA and CDR2 SQIVND come from the germline V gene (reference sequence). CDR3 DNA: TGTGCCAGTAGCTACACCGGGACAGAGAGGGGAAACACCATATATTTT. Translation: CASSYTGTERGNTIYF.

The V and J genes are TRBV6-5 and TRBJ2-5; weak D call: TRBD2 (5 bases). Trimming removed 0 bases at V and 2 bases at J, with 7 bases between. Germline V lookup: CDR1 MNHEY, CDR2 SVGAGI. The CDR3 runs 14 residues. CDR3 region: CASSYSRVQETQYF. The CDR3, as DNA: TGTGCCAGCAGTTACTCGCGGGTTCAAGAGACCCAGTACTTC.

CDR3 protein: CAIRWTSETDTQYF. CDR3 nucleotide sequence: TGTGCCATCAGATGGACTAGCGAGACAGATACGCAGTATTTT. The chain uses TRBV10-3 and TRBJ2-3, with 9 bases aligning to TRBD2. CDR1 ENHRY and CDR2 SYGVKD come from the germline V gene. This CDR3 is built from 14 residues. The ends lost 6 bases at V and 3 bases at J; junction bases unmatched: 4.

The J gene is TRBJ1-5, the V gene TRBV6-1, with 9 bases identical to TRBD1. V trimming: 1 base; J trimming: 1 base; junction bases outside the gene matches: 8. The CDR3 runs to 18 residues. CDR1 and CDR2 (germline): MNHNS, SASEGT. In DNA, the CDR3 is TGTGCCAGCAGTGAAGGGACTTGGGACAGGGCGAGCAATCAGCCCCAGCATTTT. Protein: CASSEGTWDRASNQPQHF.

The rearrangement links TRBV19 to TRBJ1-5, with 7 bases identical to TRBD1. The CDR3 is 15 residues long. The V gene end was trimmed by 7 bases and the J gene end by 6 bases; junction bases not matched to a gene: 12. Germline CDR1 and CDR2: LNHDA and SQIVND (reference sequence). CDR3: CASTSSGGGVQPQHF. The CDR3 DNA follows: TGTGCCAGTACATCCTCGGGAGGGGGCGTTCAGCCCCAGCATTTT.

V usage is TRBV5-6 and J usage is TRBJ2-2; a weak D match, TRBD2 (6 bases). This CDR3 comprises 17 residues. CDR1 SGHDT and CDR2 YYEEEE come from the germline V gene. Deletions cut 5 bases from V and 4 bases from J, with 21 bases between. CDR3 region: CASRMHVAAGFTGELFF. CDR3 in DNA: TGTGCCAGCAGGATGCACGTTGCGGCGGGGTTCACCGGGGAGCTGTTTTTT.

The chain joins TRBV6-2 or TRBV6-3 to TRBJ1-2; D unresolved. The V end lost 0 bases, the J end lost 2 bases, and 10 bases lay between the germline ends. The germline CDR1 and CDR2 sequences are MNHEY and SVGEGT. This CDR3 comprises 15 residues. In DNA form, the CDR3 reads TGTGCCAGCAGTTACTCGCGTGAGGTAAACTATGGCTACACCTTC. As protein: CASSYSREVNYGYTF.

The rearrangement links TRBV7-9 to TRBJ2-2, with a tentative D call TRBD2 (5 bases). V gave up 7 bases and J gave up 3 bases, with 15 bases separating them. The CDR3 is 15 residues long. The V gene's germline CDR1 is SEHNR and CDR2 FQNEAQ (reference sequence). CDR3 sequence: CASKESTGYTGELFF. DNA for the CDR3: TGTGCCAGCAAGGAATCGACGGGGTACACCGGGGAGCTGTTTTTT. Full variable domain (rest looked up from reference TRBV7-9 and TRBJ2-2): DTGVSQNPRHKITKRGQNVTFRCDPISEHNRLYWYRQTLGQGPEFLTYFQNEAQLEKSRLLSDRFSAERPKGSFSTLEIQRTEQGDSAMYLCASKESTGYTGELFFGEGSRLTVL.

The chain employs TRBV6-1 and TRBJ1-6; TRBD1 agrees at 9 bases. This CDR3 has 15 amino acids. V was pared by 3 bases and J by 10 bases, with 7 bases of the junction left unmatched. The germline V gene encodes CDR1 MNHNS and CDR2 SASEGT. The CDR3 nucleotides read TGTGCCAGCAGTGAGCGGGACAGGGCACGATCACCCCTCCACTTT. Protein sequence: CASSERDRARSPLHF.